This T cell receptor (beta chain) was retrieved from a study of blood T cells in healthy people across ages. The wider study: When template switching was applied, about one barcoded beta molecule was captured per two T cells. Study findings and constraints: More naive CD4+ cells and higher diversity marked long-lived donors relative to aged donors.

The CDR3 has 17 residues. V was clipped by 3 bases and J by 1 base, with 18 bases between them. CDR1 and CDR2 from the germline V gene are LGHDT and YNNKEL (reference sequence). For the second PCR, which ran for 7 to 11 cycles, a sample-barcoded 5' primer and a J-beta primer mix were used. TCRdb reprocessed the 5' RACE reads with MiXCR, giving one entry per CDR3 protein. The sample yields about 1.4 million distinct CDR3 sequences, around 55% seen once. Concerning this clonotype: The target antigen is unknown.

Each donor's blood draw was approximately 10 milliliters of peripheral blood. This chain joins TRBV3-1 and TRBJ1-1, with D tentatively TRBD1 (5 bases). The sequence was obtained from a young man in good health. Sequencing was done on a sample of blood. The chain's CDR3 is CASSHGLWAGQNTEAFF. The CDR3 region has the DNA TGTGCCAGCAGCCATGGATTATGGGCAGGACAGAACACTGAAGCTTTCTTT. The whole variable domain, remainder taken from reference TRBV3-1 and TRBJ1-1, is DTAVSQTPKYLVTQMGNDKSIKCEQNLGHDTMYWYKQDSKKFLKIMFSYNNKELIINETVPNRFSPKSPDKAHLNLHINSLELGDSAVYFCASSHGLWAGQNTEAFFGQGTRLTVV.